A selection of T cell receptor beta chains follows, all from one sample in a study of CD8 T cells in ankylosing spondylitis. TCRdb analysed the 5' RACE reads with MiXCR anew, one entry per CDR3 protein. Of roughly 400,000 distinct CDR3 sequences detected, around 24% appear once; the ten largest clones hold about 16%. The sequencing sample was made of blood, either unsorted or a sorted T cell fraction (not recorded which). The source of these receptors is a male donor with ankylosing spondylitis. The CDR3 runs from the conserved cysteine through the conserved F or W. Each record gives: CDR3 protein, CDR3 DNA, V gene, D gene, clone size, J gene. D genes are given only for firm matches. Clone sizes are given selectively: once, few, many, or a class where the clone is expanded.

CASSLVVGQGIGSPLHF | TGTGCCAGCAGCTTAGTAGTGGGACAAGGGATAGGATCACCCCTCCACTTT | TRBV11-2 | - | many | TRBJ1-6
CSARGRTSGRVVVQYF | TGCAGTGCTAGAGGGAGGACTAGCGGGAGAGTTGTGGTCCAGTACTTC | TRBV20-1 | TRBD2 | - | TRBJ2-5
CATSRDLGLAGPPFF | TGTGCCACCAGCAGAGATTTGGGACTAGCGGGTCCCCCGTTCTTC | TRBV15 | TRBD2 | - | TRBJ2-1
CSAEHRDRGYEQYF | TGCAGTGCTGAACACCGGGACAGGGGCTACGAGCAGTACTTC | TRBV20-1 | TRBD1 | - | TRBJ2-7
CASSYRGLAEAFF | TGTGCCAGCAGCTACAGGGGTCTCGCTGAAGCTTTCTTT | TRBV7-9 | TRBD1 | - | TRBJ1-1
CSKTSGRSPTDTQYF | TGCAGCAAGACTAGCGGGAGAAGTCCCACAGATACGCAGTATTTT | TRBV29-1 | TRBD2 | few | TRBJ2-3
CASSTRQGGSYNEQFF | TGCGCCAGCAGCACCAGACAGGGTGGTTCCTACAATGAGCAGTTCTTC | TRBV5-1 | TRBD1 | few | TRBJ2-1
CATGCGQRTAGVRAQYF | TGTGCCACCGGGTGCGGACAGAGGACGGCGGGAGTGAGGGCGCAGTATTTT | TRBV24-1 | - | few | TRBJ2-3
CAISESKGSGRKETQYF | TGTGCCATCAGTGAGTCTAAAGGGAGCGGCAGAAAAGAGACCCAGTACTTC | TRBV10-3 | - | few | TRBJ2-5
CASIAGTSGAYEQYF | TGTGCCAGCATTGCCGGGACTAGCGGAGCCTACGAGCAGTACTTC | TRBV2 | TRBD2 | - | TRBJ2-7
CASLRDAAYEQYF | TGTGCCAGCCTACGGGACGCAGCCTACGAGCAGTACTTC | TRBV2 | - | few | TRBJ2-7
CASSQGAWQREGVETQYF | TGTGCCAGCAGCCAAGGGGCCTGGCAGAGGGAGGGCGTGGAGACCCAGTACTTC | TRBV4-2 | TRBD2 | few | TRBJ2-5
CASSAGRDYIHNEQFF | TGTGCCAGCAGCGCGGGCCGGGACTATATTCACAATGAGCAGTTCTTC | TRBV7-9 | TRBD2 | - | TRBJ2-1
CASSASQNQPQHF | TGTGCCAGCAGTGCGTCGCAAAATCAGCCCCAGCATTTT | TRBV2 | - | few | TRBJ1-5
CASSSQGGELNTEAFF | TGTGCCAGCAGTTCCCAGGGGGGAGAGTTGAACACTGAAGCTTTCTTT | TRBV6-5 | TRBD1 | - | TRBJ1-1
CASSSRRISNQPQHF | TGTGCCAGCAGTTCGAGGAGGATTAGCAATCAGCCCCAGCATTTT | TRBV27 | - | few | TRBJ1-5
CASSVLAGSSYNEQFF | TGTGCCAGCAGCGTCTTAGCGGGGAGCTCCTACAATGAGCAGTTCTTC | TRBV9 | TRBD2 | - | TRBJ2-1
CSARVNRRGSRGTEAFF | TGCAGTGCTAGAGTAAACCGCAGGGGAAGTAGAGGCACTGAAGCTTTCTTT | TRBV20-1 | - | - | TRBJ1-1
CASGGQTQYF | TGTGCCAGCGGAGGACAGACCCAGTACTTC | TRBV25-1 | - | few | TRBJ2-5
CASRSGQGLTYEQYF | TGTGCCAGCAGATCAGGACAGGGGCTAACCTACGAGCAGTACTTC | TRBV7-9 | TRBD1 | few | TRBJ2-7
CASGRDRAADTQYF | TGTGCCAGCGGCCGGGACAGGGCTGCAGATACGCAGTATTTT | TRBV6-1 | TRBD1 | many | TRBJ2-3
CSASDPGQGNTEAFF | TGCAGTGCTAGCGATCCGGGACAGGGGAACACTGAAGCTTTCTTT | TRBV20-1 | TRBD1 | - | TRBJ1-1
CASSQGSGNTDTQYF | TGTGCCAGCAGCCAAGGGAGCGGGAACACAGATACGCAGTATTTT | TRBV4-2 | TRBD2 | few | TRBJ2-3
CSVGQVYEQYF | TGCAGCGTTGGACAGGTGTACGAGCAGTACTTC | TRBV29-1 | - | - | TRBJ2-7
CASVGTGHYEQYF | TGTGCCAGCGTTGGGACAGGACATTACGAGCAGTACTTC | TRBV2 | TRBD1 | - | TRBJ2-7
CASRGTGDETQYF | TGTGCCAGCAGGGGGACAGGGGATGAGACCCAGTACTTC | TRBV28 | TRBD1 | - | TRBJ2-5
CAWSRQTGELFF | TGTGCCTGGAGCCGACAAACCGGGGAGCTGTTTTTT | TRBV30 | - | - | TRBJ2-2
CSVDSGTVETGELFF | TGCAGCGTTGACTCTGGGACAGTTGAAACCGGGGAGCTGTTTTTT | TRBV29-1 | TRBD1 | - | TRBJ2-2
CASKKERNTGELFF | TGTGCCAGTAAGAAGGAGAGAAACACCGGGGAGCTGTTTTTT | TRBV7-3 | - | few | TRBJ2-2
CRVTRAGHSYNEQFF | TGCAGGGTGACGAGAGCGGGCCACTCCTACAATGAGCAGTTCTTC | TRBV29-1 | - | - | TRBJ2-1
CSAIRGVYNEQFF | TGCAGTGCTATTCGTGGGGTATACAATGAGCAGTTCTTC | TRBV20-1 | - | few | TRBJ2-1
CASSEARATEAFF | TGTGCCAGCAGTGAGGCCAGGGCCACTGAAGCTTTCTTT | TRBV6-1 | - | few | TRBJ1-1
CASSTGTRGETQYF | TGTGCCAGCAGCACCGGGACCCGCGGGGAGACCCAGTACTTC | TRBV7-2 | - | few | TRBJ2-5
CASSLWVYGYTF | TGTGCCAGCAGTTTATGGGTCTATGGCTACACCTTC | TRBV12-3/TRBV12-4 | - | - | TRBJ1-2
CASSRGLAGRDEQYF | TGTGCCAGCAGCCGAGGACTAGCGGGACGCGACGAGCAGTACTTC | TRBV12-3/TRBV12-4 | TRBD2 | few | TRBJ2-7
CASSWTNTGELFF | TGCGCCAGCAGCTGGACGAACACCGGGGAGCTGTTTTTT | TRBV5-1 | - | few | TRBJ2-2
CASSFGTGDSPLHF | TGTGCCAGCAGTTTTGGGACAGGTGACTCACCCCTCCACTTT | TRBV28 | TRBD1 | - | TRBJ1-6
CASSDMTRQPQHF | TGTGCCAGCAGTGACATGACGAGGCAGCCCCAGCATTTT | TRBV2 | - | once | TRBJ1-5
CASSFTGHNIDTQYF | TGCGCCAGCAGCTTTACGGGACACAATATAGATACGCAGTATTTT | TRBV5-1 | - | many | TRBJ2-3
CASSLGFGEQFF | TGTGCCAGCAGTTTAGGCTTCGGTGAGCAGTTCTTC | TRBV12-3/TRBV12-4 | - | - | TRBJ2-1
CASSQDPRNQPQHF | TGTGCCAGCAGCCAAGATCCGCGCAATCAGCCCCAGCATTTT | TRBV3-1 | - | - | TRBJ1-5
CASSLALAGNTEAFF | TGCGCCAGCAGCTTGGCCCTGGCAGGTAACACTGAAGCTTTCTTT | TRBV5-1 | - | - | TRBJ1-1
CSTGTANYGYTF | TGCAGCACCGGGACAGCTAACTATGGCTACACCTTC | TRBV29-1 | TRBD1 | few | TRBJ1-2
CSARGLAGNNEQFF | TGCAGTGCTAGAGGACTAGCGGGGAACAATGAGCAGTTCTTC | TRBV20-1 | TRBD2 | many | TRBJ2-1
CASSLDRTERPQHF | TGTGCCAGCAGCTTAGATAGGACGGAAAGGCCCCAGCATTTT | TRBV11-2 | - | few | TRBJ1-5
CASSINGVSQEQYF | TGTGCCAGTAGTATCAATGGAGTCAGTCAAGAGCAGTACTTC | TRBV19 | - | - | TRBJ2-7
CASSYERQKNIQYF | TGTGCCAGCAGTTACGAACGACAAAAAAACATTCAGTACTTC | TRBV6-5 | - | - | TRBJ2-4
CSASSVTGVSYEQYF | TGCAGTGCCTCCTCGGTGACGGGAGTTTCCTACGAGCAGTACTTC | TRBV20-1 | - | - | TRBJ2-7
CASSLYATSTNTGELFF | TGCGCCAGCAGCCTGTATGCGACAAGCACGAACACCGGGGAGCTGTTTTTT | TRBV5-1 | - | - | TRBJ2-2